The present TCR beta chain was sequenced within a study of blood T cell repertoires in COVID-19. Study overall: COVID-19 samples from acute and convalescent phases originated in the United States, Italy and Spain. T cells, B-cell-depleted T cells, or PBMCs provided the cDNA or gDNA that served as material.

In the original analysis: Quantification of nucleated cells was approximated via reference gene primer amplification. The method was immunoSEQ multiplex PCR; TCRdb's version includes in-frame clones alone and lacks a portion of them. V, J and clone size derive from that table, while D and trimming were established from the DNA sequence. In the table there are 60,000 to 65,000 clones, roughly four fifths of which are singletons. Germline CDR1 and CDR2: LNHDA and SQIVND (reference sequence). The junction had 20 bases not matched to a gene; V was cut back by 6 bases and J by 11 bases. The CDR3 contains 17 residues. This clone appeared once.

V and J are TRBV19 and TRBJ1-1, with 11 positions matching TRBD1. This sequence was found in a man in his fifties or sixties with acute or convalescent COVID-19. Sequencing input: peripheral blood. The CDR3 DNA follows: TGTGCCAGTAGGAACTTCCGGGACAGGGGGACCGTCTTGAGCGCTTTCTTT. Translating it yields CASRNFRDRGTVLSAFF.